Presented here are 14 T cell receptor beta chains from one specimen sequenced in a study of OX40 agonist ivuxolimab in advanced cancers. Here immunoSEQ multiplex PCR was the method, and the copy in TCRdb shows in-frame clones only, minus some. The repertoire holds about 81,000 clones, around nine tenths seen once, with about 0.52% in the top ten. The sequencing here drew on CD4+ or CD8+ T cells sorted from blood, taken in a trial of the OX40 agonist ivuxolimab. The receptors shown here come from an adult with an advanced solid tumor such as melanoma, head and neck, liver or kidney cancer.

CDR3 nucleotide sequence: TGTGCCAGTACCCGACAGAGTTTGGGGGCTGGGGGCACCGGGGAGCTGTTTTTT. It specifies CASTRQSLGAGGTGELFF. This chain connects TRBV19 to TRBJ2-2; possible D gene TRBD1, 6 bases. Germline V gene lookup returns CDR1 LNHDA and CDR2 SQIVND (reference sequence). The CDR3 covers 18 residues. V was trimmed by 7 bases and J by 4 bases, leaving 25 bases between them.

The CDR3 DNA sequence: TGTGCCGGCACGACAGGGACTGGAAACACCATATATTTT. This sequence encodes CAGTTGTGNTIYF. The gene calls are TRBV2 and TRBJ1-3, with 7 positions matching TRBD1. Germline V lookup: CDR1 SNHLY, CDR2 FYNNEI. V lost 11 bases and J lost 2; bases outside the gene matches: 6. The CDR3 length is 13 residues.

This chain uses TRBV9 with TRBJ1-1; D unclear. This CDR3 is built from 15 residues. Germline-derived CDR1 and CDR2 are SGDLS and YYNGEE. Trimming shortened V by 3 bases and J by 4 bases, and 16 bases separated the two germline ends. The CDR3 loop is CASSASQVLGTEAFF. The CDR3 region has the DNA TGTGCCAGCAGCGCCTCGCAGGTTTTAGGCACTGAAGCTTTCTTT.

V is TRBV19 and J is TRBJ1-5; D is unresolved. Trimming removed 5 bases at V and 1 base at J, with 3 bases between. The CDR3 spans 12 residues. The germline gives CDR1 LNHDA, CDR2 SQIVND (reference sequence). CDR3 DNA: TGTGCCAGTAGTGGCAGCAATCAGCCCCAGCATTTT. Protein product: CASSGSNQPQHF.

J is TRBJ2-5 and V is TRBV9, with D perhaps assigned TRBD1 or TRBD2 (5 bases each). The CDR3 is 15 amino acids. Per germline, CDR1 SGDLS and CDR2 YYNGEE. With 1 base removed from V and 1 base from J, the gap between germline ends came to 11 bases. The chain's CDR3 is CASSVTTGPQETQYF. The CDR3 coding sequence is TGTGCCAGCAGCGTAACCACGGGGCCCCAAGAGACCCAGTACTTC.

This sequence joins TRBV10-3 and TRBJ2-4, with TRBD1 identical over 9 bases. Per germline, CDR1 ENHRY and CDR2 SYGVKD. Trimming removed 8 bases from V and 1 base from J; junction bases left unmatched: 6. This CDR3 region has 15 residues. This CDR3 reads CAIAGDRDAKNIQYF. CDR3 bases: TGTGCCATCGCGGGGGACAGGGACGCCAAAAACATTCAGTACTTC.

The V and J genes are TRBV6-5 and TRBJ1-2; possibly TRBD1 for D (6 bases). CDR1 is MNHEY, CDR2 SVGAGI, per germline. This CDR3 comprises 15 residues. Trimming shortened V by 6 bases and J by 4 bases, and 18 bases separated the two germline ends. The CDR3 is CASRVWSDRPYGYTF. The CDR3 coding sequence is TGTGCCAGCAGGGTTTGGTCCGACAGGCCCTATGGCTACACCTTC.

V usage is TRBV19 and J usage is TRBJ1-1; weak D call: TRBD1 (5 bases). The V end lost 7 bases, the J end lost 3 bases, and 18 bases lay between the germline ends. The CDR3 length is 15 residues. In germline, CDR1 is LNHDA, CDR2 SQIVND (reference sequence). CDR3 sequence: CASIINRGADTEAFF. CDR3 DNA: TGTGCCAGTATCATCAATAGGGGTGCGGACACTGAAGCTTTCTTT. The full variable domain, its missing parts supplied by reference TRBV19 and TRBJ1-1, is DGGITQSPKYLFRKEGQNVTLSCEQNLNHDAMYWYRQDPGQGLRLIYYSQIVNDFQKGDIAEGYSVSREKKESFPLTVTSAQKNPTAFYLCASIINRGADTEAFFGQGTRLTVV.

J is TRBJ2-1 and V is TRBV18; D could derive from TRBD1 or TRBD2 (5 bases each). CDR3 length: 14 residues. V was pared by 2 bases and J by 10 bases, with 15 bases between. The germline V gene encodes CDR1 KGHSH and CDR2 LQKENI. The CDR3 nucleotides read TGTGCCAGCTCACCAGGGACCAGACTCTCAGAGCAGTTCTTC. Translating gives CASSPGTRLSEQFF.

Worth noting for this clone: Because it lacks the conserved phenylalanine or tryptophan at the end, this CDR3 is likely a read error. This rearrangement joins TRBV2 to TRBJ1-6; D not resolved. Trimming cost V 8 bases and J 0 bases, with 8 bases left between them. The germline gives CDR1 SNHLY, CDR2 FYNNEI. The CDR3 runs 14 residues. CDR3 nucleotide sequence: TGTGCCAGCGTCTTTAGCTCCTATAATTCACCCCTCCACCTT. Residues: CASVFSSYNSPLHL.

As for this clone: Since the CDR3 does not end with the conserved phenylalanine or tryptophan, this likely comes from a read error. The chain has TRBV4-1 and TRBJ1-6; no clear D. Germline CDR1 and CDR2: MGHRA and YSYEKL. The CDR3 loop spans 14 amino acids. The germline V and J ends were trimmed by 6 bases and 5 bases, with 11 bases remaining between them. CDR3: CASRGMGNNSPLHL. As DNA, the CDR3 is TGCGCCAGCAGGGGTATGGGCAATAATTCACCCCTCCACCTT.

The chain has TRBV14 and TRBJ1-3; a weak D match, TRBD1 (5 bases). Germline-derived CDR1 and CDR2 are SGHDN and FVKESK. V lost 5 bases, J lost 0 bases, and 14 bases lay in between. The CDR3 has 16 residues. The CDR3 bases are TGTGCCAGCAGCAAGGGGTCACAGAGCTCTGGAAACACCATATATTTT. This translates into CASSKGSQSSGNTIYF.

The chain is built from TRBV18 and TRBJ1-1; D unclear. Germline CDR1 reads KGHSH; CDR2 reads LQKENI. Trimming took off 6 bases at V and 1 base at J, with 12 bases between the two ends. The CDR3 length is 14 residues. CDR3 coding DNA: TGTGCCAGCTCTCTATACCCAGAGAACACTGAAGCTTTCTTT. Translation: CASSLYPENTEAFF.

The V gene is TRBV27, the J gene TRBJ1-2; weak D call: TRBD1 (5 bases). Trimming removed 1 base from V and 8 bases from J, with 14 bases in between. Germline assignment: CDR1 MNHEY and CDR2 SMNVEV (reference sequence). There are 14 residues in the CDR3. The CDR3 is CASSLYAGLSGYTF. Written as DNA, the CDR3 is TGTGCCAGCAGTTTATACGCAGGGCTAAGCGGCTACACCTTC.